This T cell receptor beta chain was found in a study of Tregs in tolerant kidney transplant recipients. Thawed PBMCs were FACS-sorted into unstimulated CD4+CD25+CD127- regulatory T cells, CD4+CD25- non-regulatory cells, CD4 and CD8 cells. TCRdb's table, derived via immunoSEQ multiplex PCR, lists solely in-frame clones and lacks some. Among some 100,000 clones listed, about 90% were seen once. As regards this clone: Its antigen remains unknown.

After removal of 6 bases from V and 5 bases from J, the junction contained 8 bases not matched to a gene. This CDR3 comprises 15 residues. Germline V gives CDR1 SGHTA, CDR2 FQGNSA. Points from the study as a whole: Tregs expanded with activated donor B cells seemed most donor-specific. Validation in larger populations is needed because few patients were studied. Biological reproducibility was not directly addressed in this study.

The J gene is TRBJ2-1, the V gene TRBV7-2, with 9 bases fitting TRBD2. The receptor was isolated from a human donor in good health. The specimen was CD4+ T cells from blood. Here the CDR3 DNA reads TGTGCCAGCAGGAATAGCGGGAGCAACGACAATGAGCAGTTCTTC. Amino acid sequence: CASRNSGSNDNEQFF.